This T cell receptor beta chain derives from a study of beta chain features in type 1 diabetes. Via the markers CD45RO/CCR7/CD25/CD127/CD95/CD27, stem cell-like memory, regulatory, central memory and naive CD4+ cells were sorted. All of the isolated RNA was reverse transcribed, so expressed TCRB transcripts were sequenced. Samples of naive, central memory and regulatory T cells yielded a mean of about 3.8 million reads. Profiling relied on immunoSEQ multiplex PCR, and the TCRdb table lists in-frame clones only, not all of them. The repertoire holds roughly 340,000 clones, with about 13% as singletons. General study points: A PCR bias possibly favoring shorter templates would apply equally to patients and controls. For patients, the naive, central memory and Treg TCRB repertoires appeared more alike than for healthy donors. There was a moderate but significant shortening of TCRB CDR3s in all four CD4+ subsets of Type 1 diabetes patients.

In this sample, this clone turned up a few times. Its antigen is not identified. Trimming took 3 bases from V and 2 from J, leaving 15 bases between them. The CDR3 runs to 16 residues. Germline V gives CDR1 LGHNA, CDR2 YSLEER. Sample: naive CD4+ T cells from blood. This chain uses TRBV4-3 with TRBJ2-3; D is undetermined. The source is a young woman with type 1 diabetes. Here the CDR3 DNA reads TGCGCCAGCAGCCAGAGACTCCTCCCGCCCACAGATACGCAGTATTTT. It is translated as CASSQRLLPPTDTQYF.